This entry features one T cell receptor beta chain sequence. Repertoires were generated with immunoSEQ multiplex PCR, while TCRdb's copy carries only in-frame clones and drops some. Among under 75,000 clones listed, about 90% were seen once. Germline assignment: CDR1 SEHNR and CDR2 FQNEAQ (reference sequence). This CDR3 has 17 residues. V gave up 1 base and J gave up 0 bases; unmatched junction bases: 1. This sample stems from a study of OX40 agonist ivuxolimab in advanced cancers. The overall study: Cohort: about 80% men, mean age about 60, aged about 20 to 90.

This chain uses TRBV7-9 with TRBJ2-6, with TRBD1 matching over 9 bases. The input for sequencing was CD4+ or CD8+ T cells sorted from blood, taken in a trial of the OX40 agonist ivuxolimab. This TCR was recovered from an adult with an advanced solid tumor such as melanoma, head and neck, liver or kidney cancer. This chain's CDR3 is CASSLETGGSGANVLTF. In nucleotides, the CDR3 is TGTGCCAGCAGCTTAGAGACAGGGGGCTCTGGGGCCAACGTCCTGACTTTC.